The rows below give T cell receptor beta chains drawn from one sample of a study of control samples from healthy donors and cancer patients. Profiling relied on immunoSEQ multiplex PCR, and the TCRdb table lists in-frame clones only, not all of them. The repertoire holds more than 85,000 clones, with 70% to 90% as singletons. Sequenced material: PBMCs. These receptors were taken from a woman aged 55-75 years with lung cancer. Each CDR3 is given with its conserved first and last residue. Each record gives: V gene, D gene, J gene, clone size, CDR3 protein, CDR3 DNA. A D gene is named only where the DNA matches it firmly. Where a row states a size, it is once, few, many or the class of an expanded clone; other rows omit it.

>TRBV9|TRBD1|TRBJ2-1|NA
CASSLVDRGPYNEQFF
TGTGCCAGCAGCCTCGTGGACAGGGGCCCCTACAATGAGCAGTTCTTC
>TRBV3-1/TRBV3-2|NA|TRBJ1-2|NA
CASSQVGSPRGGAYGYTF
TGTGCCAGCAGCCAAGTAGGGAGTCCTCGAGGAGGGGCCTATGGCTACACCTTC
>TRBV14|NA|TRBJ2-7|once
CASSQALDSTSSYEQYF
TGTGCCAGCAGCCAAGCATTAGACAGCACGAGCTCCTACGAGCAGTACTTC
>TRBV19|NA|TRBJ2-3|NA
CASSIDGGTDTQYF
TGTGCCAGTAGTATAGACGGAGGCACAGATACGCAGTATTTT
>TRBV4-2|NA|TRBJ2-5|NA
CASSQGGTETQYF
TGTGCCAGCAGCCAAGGGGGTACAGAGACCCAGTACTTC
>TRBV11-2|NA|TRBJ2-7|few
CASSLAREQYF
TGTGCCAGCAGCTTAGCCCGCGAGCAGTACTTC
>TRBV19|NA|TRBJ2-1|NA
CASSIGFLSYNEQFF
TGTGCCAGTAGTATTGGGTTCCTTTCCTACAATGAGCAGTTCTTC
>TRBV18|NA|TRBJ1-5|NA
CASARSLGEPQHF
TGTGCCAGCGCAAGGAGTCTCGGAGAGCCCCAGCATTTT
>TRBV27|NA|TRBJ1-1|NA
CASSPPPGHLNTEAFF
TGTGCCAGCAGTCCCCCTCCGGGACACCTGAACACTGAAGCTTTCTTT
>TRBV6-5|NA|TRBJ2-7|NA
CASSYGGALSYEQYF
TGTGCCAGCAGTTACGGAGGGGCCCTCTCCTACGAGCAGTACTTC
>TRBV3-1/TRBV3-2|NA|TRBJ2-6|NA
CASSQERVRGDSGANVLTF
TGTGCCAGCAGCCAAGAGAGGGTAAGGGGGGACTCTGGGGCCAACGTCCTGACTTTC
>TRBV4-1|TRBD2|TRBJ2-2|NA
CASSQDQGLGVGELFF
TGCGCCAGCAGCCAAGATCAGGGACTAGGGGTCGGGGAGCTGTTTTTT
>TRBV9|TRBD1|TRBJ2-7|few
CASSASDRATYEQYF
TGTGCCAGCAGCGCCTCTGACAGGGCTACCTACGAGCAGTACTTC
>TRBV9|TRBD2|TRBJ2-1|NA
CASSVDGLAYNEQFF
TGTGCCAGCAGCGTAGACGGACTAGCCTACAATGAGCAGTTCTTC
>TRBV5-1|NA|TRBJ1-2|once
CASSLTGWDYGYTF
TGCGCCAGCAGCTTGACAGGGTGGGACTATGGCTACACCTTC
>TRBV18|NA|TRBJ2-1|NA
CATAAAHNEQFF
TGTGCCACCGCAGCGGCCCACAATGAGCAGTTCTTC
>TRBV5-1|TRBD1|TRBJ1-4|NA
CASGWGLSTGGEKLFF
TGCGCCAGCGGATGGGGACTATCTACAGGGGGAGAAAAACTGTTTTTT
>TRBV7-2|NA|TRBJ1-5|NA
CASSFEGGSGSRPQHF
TGTGCCAGCAGCTTTGAGGGGGGTTCTGGTTCTCGGCCCCAGCATTTT
>TRBV3-1/TRBV3-2|NA|TRBJ1-6|NA
CASSLTKSAAGSPLHF
TGTGCCAGCAGCCTTACGAAGTCCGCGGCCGGTTCACCCCTCCACTTT
>TRBV4-2|TRBD1|TRBJ1-4|NA
CASSPQTGLDEKLFF
TGTGCCAGCAGCCCCCAGACAGGGCTAGATGAAAAACTGTTTTTT
>TRBV19|NA|TRBJ1-1|once
CASSIDVGPGRAFF
TGTGCCAGTAGTATAGATGTGGGACCCGGCAGAGCTTTCTTT
>TRBV5-4|NA|TRBJ2-1|NA
CASSLVMGNPNEQFF
TGTGCCAGCAGCTTGGTCATGGGGAACCCCAATGAGCAGTTCTTC
>TRBV6-6|NA|TRBJ1-1|once
CASRLDGRLNTEAFF
TGTGCCAGCAGGCTAGACGGTCGCTTGAACACTGAAGCTTTCTTT
>TRBV6-2/TRBV6-3|TRBD1|TRBJ2-6|NA
CASSQDRGSMGISGANVLTF
TGTGCCAGCAGTCAAGACAGGGGCTCGATGGGAATCTCTGGGGCCAACGTCCTGACTTTC
>TRBV19|NA|TRBJ1-5|NA
CASSIPFRTGNQPQHF
TGTGCCAGTAGTATTCCCTTTAGGACAGGCAATCAGCCCCAGCATTTT
>TRBV25-1|TRBD1|TRBJ1-2|NA
CASSGGQGAFYGYTF
TGTGCCAGCAGTGGAGGACAGGGGGCTTTCTATGGCTACACCTTC
>TRBV6-5|NA|TRBJ2-3|NA
CASSAPGGDTDTQYF
TGTGCCAGCAGCGCGCCTGGCGGGGACACAGATACGCAGTATTTT
>TRBV20-1|NA|TRBJ2-1|NA
CSAPRGAVQFF
TGCAGTGCTCCCCGCGGCGCGGTGCAGTTCTTC
>TRBV5-1|TRBD2|TRBJ2-1|once
CASKSLAVGRSFDEQFF
TGCGCCAGTAAGTCGCTAGCGGTCGGTCGGTCTTTCGATGAGCAGTTCTTC
>TRBV19|NA|TRBJ2-7|NA
CASSRDRLYEQYF
TGTGCCAGTAGCCGAGACAGACTCTACGAGCAGTACTTC
>TRBV9|TRBD1|TRBJ2-1|NA
CASSVLDGQVPFF
TGTGCCAGCAGCGTACTTGACGGACAGGTTCCGTTCTTC
>TRBV7-2|TRBD1|TRBJ1-4|NA
CASSLIGGQSNEKLFF
TGTGCCAGCAGCCTGATCGGGGGACAGAGTAATGAAAAACTGTTTTTT
>TRBV19|TRBD2|TRBJ2-5|NA
CASSTLSGKETQYF
TGTGCCAGTAGTACCTTGAGCGGGAAAGAGACCCAGTACTTC
>TRBV19|TRBD1|TRBJ1-2|once
CASSRGDRSLYGYTF
TGTGCCAGTAGTAGGGGGGACAGGTCACTCTATGGCTACACCTTC
>TRBV5-6|NA|TRBJ1-1|NA
CASSLLGDAFF
TGTGCCAGCAGCTTGTTGGGTGATGCTTTCTTT
>TRBV18|NA|TRBJ1-6|NA
CASSAGGGESPLHF
TGTGCCAGCTCAGCGGGGGGAGGGGAATCACCCCTCCACTTT
>TRBV6-5|TRBD1|TRBJ1-4|NA
CASSYGPTGDYEKLFF
TGTGCCAGCAGTTACGGTCCGACAGGGGACTATGAAAAACTGTTTTTT